This T cell receptor beta chain came from a study of T cell responses to AZD1222 COVID-19 vaccine (dated by TCRdb to the early 2020s). As for the study more broadly: TCR sequencing covered 233 trial participants: 200 to 220 given two doses of AZD1222 and about 26 given two doses of MenACWY control vaccine. Trial participants were enrolled into age subgroups of 18-55, 56-69 and 70-plus years, which contained 148, 28 and 57 TCR-sequenced participants, respectively.

Inclusive of the bounding cysteine and phenylalanine, the CDR3 is 16 residues long. The only DNA kept is the CDR3, 48 bases in frame from the first base. The germline V gene (reference sequence) gives CDR1 as SGHNT and CDR2 as YYREEE. V is clipped by 2 bases and J by 0 bases, and the sequence between their germline boundaries is 9 bases long. A word on this clone: The antigen it binds to is not known. Within one base of it there is no much larger clone, and no base qualities were kept.

On the study overall, not on this receptor specifically: Spike-specific TCR breadth and depth rose significantly after two AZD1222 doses compared with day 0 and with MenACWY recipients. Conclusions about previously exposed vaccinees were limited because only a handful of AZD1222 recipients were SARS-CoV-2 seropositive at baseline. Reportedly, close to half of the unique spike-specific TCRs recognized epitopes lying outside the regions that are mutated in the B.1.351 and B.1.1.7 variants. Participants were mostly white British, with more females than males. The authors suggested clonal diversity may have been underestimated. No day 14 peak-response samples were available, so repertoires were characterized only after the peak T cell response. The 56-69-year group was small, and its depth increase did not reach significance, likely because of low power. The whole spike protein was spanned by vaccine-associated CD4 TCRs, and dominant responses were seen in regions 160-218 and 743-854.

The sample's time point, from its label and the paper: about 28 days (+/-7) after the second vaccine dose. AZD1222 recipients given second doses at about 4 weeks or at about 12 weeks were pooled, since spike-specific TCR depth and breadth were not found to differ between the two schedules. Vaccinee samples were obtained from the UK trials COV001 and COV002, which included a single-blind randomized controlled phase 2/3 trial of AZD1222 (ChAdOx1 nCoV-19) in healthy adults. For TCRbeta chain sequencing, PBMC samples were collected from trial participants at day 0 and at day 28 after the second dose. The CDR3 regions of human TCRbeta chains were analyzed by immunosequencing. Concerning the study's data processing: TCRs in the repertoires were matched against a reference library of SARS-CoV-2-specific TCRs that had been generated with the MIRA antigen-specificity platform. Breadth meant the fraction of unique TCRs that were SARS-CoV-2-associated, whereas depth meant the fraction of total T cells that were SARS-CoV-2-associated. Using the MIRA data, each spike-specific TCR was mapped to the spike region that the TCR reacts to and placed in a CD4 or CD8 class. Log10-transformed breadth and depth values were compared by one-way ANOVA with Sidak's multiple comparisons tests. TCRdb obtained this table from immuneACCESS and retained in-frame rearrangements with V and J assigned. These tables miss some clones; where compared with another copy, unresolved V genes account for less than half of the shortfall, and the remainder is unexplained. D and trimming were read from the DNA, whereas the V and J calls and clone size are those reported in that table. The sample yields some 130,000 clones; 80% to 95% were counted once. In total, the top ten clones hold 6.5% to 8.5% of the sample.

This sample comprised peripheral blood, obtained 28 days after the second AZD1222 dose. The TCR originated in an adult who received the AZD1222 COVID-19 vaccine. Recombination joined TRBV5-4 with TRBJ2-6, and perhaps TRBD1 as D gene, on 6 matching bases. The CDR3 region has the sequence CASSLAGASGANVLTF. The DNA sequence is as follows: TGTGCCAGCAGCTTAGCAGGGGCCTCTGGGGCCAACGTCCTGACTTTC.